A single sample gave rise to the 7 T cell receptor beta chains below, sequenced in a study of PD-L1 blockade in urothelial cancer. Method: immunoSEQ multiplex PCR; TCRdb's copy keeps in-frame clones and lacks some. The sample holds around 80,000 clones, about nine tenths seen once. Sequencing used PBMCs, obtained around atezolizumab (anti-PD-L1) treatment. The receptors stem from a woman aged 70-85 years with urothelial cancer.

The V gene is TRBV19, the J gene TRBJ2-7; TRBD1 is a possible D gene (5 bases). The V gene lost 6 bases and the J gene lost 5 bases, with 8 bases spanning the gap. In germline, CDR1 is LNHDA, CDR2 SQIVND (reference sequence). The CDR3 length is 11 residues. The CDR3 bases are TGTGCCAGTAGAAAAGGGGACGAGCAGTACTTC. It yields the protein CASRKGDEQYF. The complete variable domain, with remaining parts taken from reference TRBV19 and TRBJ2-7, reads DGGITQSPKYLFRKEGQNVTLSCEQNLNHDAMYWYRQDPGQGLRLIYYSQIVNDFQKGDIAEGYSVSREKKESFPLTVTSAQKNPTAFYLCASRKGDEQYFGPGTRLTVT.

V usage is TRBV10-2 and J usage is TRBJ1-6, with TRBD1 matching 8 bases. After removal of 6 bases from V and 10 bases from J, the junction contained 5 bases not matched to a gene. Germline loops: CDR1 WSHSY, CDR2 SAAADI. The CDR3 length is 13 residues. The CDR3 DNA is TGCGCCAGCAGGCCGGACAGGGAGTCACCCCTCCACTTT. It specifies CASRPDRESPLHF.

This chain uses TRBV5-5 with TRBJ2-3; 9 nucleotides match TRBD2. The V gene's germline CDR1 is SGHKS and CDR2 YYEKEE (reference sequence). The J segment lost 2 bases and the V segment lost 1 base, leaving 8 bases of the junction unmatched. The CDR3 has 17 residues. The CDR3 loop is CASSLRSSGALTDTQYF. The CDR3 DNA is TGTGCCAGCAGCTTGCGGTCTAGCGGGGCCCTCACAGATACGCAGTATTTT.

The chain links TRBV2 to TRBJ2-7; 7 nucleotides line up with TRBD2. The CDR3 runs 13 residues. V was clipped by 8 bases and J by 3 bases; unmatched bases: 7. Germline assignment: CDR1 SNHLY and CDR2 FYNNEI. CDR3: CASELANGYEQYF. The DNA for the CDR3 is TGTGCCAGCGAACTAGCGAATGGCTACGAGCAGTACTTC.

This clone appeared once. The V call is TRBV7-9, the J call TRBJ2-7; TRBD2 might be the D (6 bases). The CDR3 consists of 15 residues. CDR1 is SEHNR and CDR2 is FQNEAQ in the germline V gene (reference sequence). The V end lost 4 bases, the J end lost 4 bases, and 17 bases lay between the germline ends. The CDR3 sequence is CASSSLEGSYYEQYF. Written as DNA, the CDR3 is TGTGCCAGCAGCTCCTTGGAGGGTTCCTATTACGAGCAGTACTTC. The variable domain in full, completed from reference TRBV7-9 and TRBJ2-7, reads DTGVSQNPRHKITKRGQNVTFRCDPISEHNRLYWYRQTLGQGPEFLTYFQNEAQLEKSRLLSDRFSAERPKGSFSTLEIQRTEQGDSAMYLCASSSLEGSYYEQYFGPGTRLTVT.

This clone was counted a single time. The rearrangement links TRBV29-1 to TRBJ1-1; tentatively, D is TRBD1 (5 bases). Trimming cost V 5 bases and J 0 bases, with 10 bases left between them. Germline loops: CDR1 SQVTM, CDR2 ANQGSEA. The CDR3 totals 13 residues. The CDR3 reads CSVNRLMNTEAFF. The CDR3 nucleotides are TGCAGCGTTAACAGGCTTATGAACACTGAAGCTTTCTTT.

The gene calls are TRBV2 and TRBJ2-1; the match to TRBD1 covers 11 bases. With V trimmed by 4 bases and J by 15 bases, 5 bases remained unmatched. The CDR3 spans 12 residues. Germline loops: CDR1 SNHLY, CDR2 FYNNEI. This CDR3 is CASSGDRGRRFF. The CDR3 nucleotides are TGTGCCAGCAGTGGGGACAGGGGGAGGAGGTTCTTC.